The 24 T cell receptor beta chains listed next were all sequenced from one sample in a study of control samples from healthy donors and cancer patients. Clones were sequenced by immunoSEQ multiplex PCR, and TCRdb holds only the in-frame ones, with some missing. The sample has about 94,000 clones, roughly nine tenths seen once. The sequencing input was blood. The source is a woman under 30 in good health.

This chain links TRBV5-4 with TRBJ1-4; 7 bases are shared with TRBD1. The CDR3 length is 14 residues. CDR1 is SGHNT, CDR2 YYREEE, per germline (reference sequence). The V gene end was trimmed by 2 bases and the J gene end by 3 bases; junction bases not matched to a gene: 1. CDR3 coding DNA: TGTGCCAGCAGCTTTGGGACAGCTAATGAAAAACTGTTTTTT. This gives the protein CASSFGTANEKLFF.

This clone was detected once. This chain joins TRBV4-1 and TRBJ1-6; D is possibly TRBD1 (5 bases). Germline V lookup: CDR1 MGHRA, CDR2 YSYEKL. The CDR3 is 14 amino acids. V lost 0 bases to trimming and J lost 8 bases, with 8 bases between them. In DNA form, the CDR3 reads TGCGCCAGCAGCCAAGAGGCAGGGTATTCACCCCTCCACTTT. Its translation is CASSQEAGYSPLHF.

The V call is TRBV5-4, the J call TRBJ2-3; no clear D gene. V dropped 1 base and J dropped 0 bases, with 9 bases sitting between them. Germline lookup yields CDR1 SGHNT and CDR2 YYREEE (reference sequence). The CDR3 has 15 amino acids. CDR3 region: CASSLFPSSTDTQYF. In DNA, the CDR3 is TGTGCCAGCAGCTTGTTCCCGTCTAGCACAGATACGCAGTATTTT.

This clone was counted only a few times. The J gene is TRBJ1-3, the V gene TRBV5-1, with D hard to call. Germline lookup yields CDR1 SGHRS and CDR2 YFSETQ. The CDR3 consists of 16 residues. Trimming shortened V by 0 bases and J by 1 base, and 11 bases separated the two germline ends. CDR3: CASSLEGSISGNTIYF. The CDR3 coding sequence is TGCGCCAGCAGCTTGGAAGGGTCCATTTCTGGAAACACCATATATTTT.

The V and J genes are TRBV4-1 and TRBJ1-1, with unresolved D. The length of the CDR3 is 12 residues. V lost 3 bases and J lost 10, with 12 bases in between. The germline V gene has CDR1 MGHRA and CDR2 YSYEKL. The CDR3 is CASSHGTEGAFF. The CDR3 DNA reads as TGCGCCAGCAGCCACGGAACGGAAGGAGCTTTCTTT.

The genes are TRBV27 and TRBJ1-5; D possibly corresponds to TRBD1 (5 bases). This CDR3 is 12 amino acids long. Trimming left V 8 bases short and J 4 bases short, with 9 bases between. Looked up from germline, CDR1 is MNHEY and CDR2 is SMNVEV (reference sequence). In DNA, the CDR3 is TGTGCCAGCCCCGGGGGTAATCAGCCCCAGCATTTT. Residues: CASPGGNQPQHF.

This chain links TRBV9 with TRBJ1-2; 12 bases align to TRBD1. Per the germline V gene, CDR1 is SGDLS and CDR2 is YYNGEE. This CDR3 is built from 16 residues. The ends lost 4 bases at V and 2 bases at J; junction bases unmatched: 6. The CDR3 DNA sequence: TGTGCCAGCAGCCTAGGGACAGGGGGCCAAAACTATGGCTACACCTTC. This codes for CASSLGTGGQNYGYTF. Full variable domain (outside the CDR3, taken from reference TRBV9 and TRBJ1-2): DSGVTQTPKHLITATGQRVTLRCSPRSGDLSVYWYQQSLDQGLQFLIQYYNGEERAKGNILERFSAQQFPDLHSELNLSSLELGDSALYFCASSLGTGGQNYGYTFGSGTRLTVV.

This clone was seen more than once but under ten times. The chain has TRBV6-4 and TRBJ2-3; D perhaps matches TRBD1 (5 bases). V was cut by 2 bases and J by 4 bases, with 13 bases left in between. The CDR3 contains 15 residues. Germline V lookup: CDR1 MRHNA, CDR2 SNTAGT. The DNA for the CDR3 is TGTGCCAGCAGTGACCAGGGTATTGACGCAGATACGCAGTATTTT. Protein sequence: CASSDQGIDADTQYF.

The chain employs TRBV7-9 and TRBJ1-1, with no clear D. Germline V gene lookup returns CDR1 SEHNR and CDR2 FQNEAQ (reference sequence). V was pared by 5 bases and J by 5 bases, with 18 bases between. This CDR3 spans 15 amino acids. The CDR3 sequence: CASSTDRSRRTEAFF. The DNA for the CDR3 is TGTGCCAGCAGCACCGACCGATCGAGGAGGACTGAAGCTTTCTTT.

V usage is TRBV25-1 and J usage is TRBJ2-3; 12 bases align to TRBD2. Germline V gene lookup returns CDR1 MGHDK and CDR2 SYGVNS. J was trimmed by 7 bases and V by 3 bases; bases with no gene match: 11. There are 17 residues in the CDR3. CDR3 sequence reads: CASSDHPLAGGLNTQYF. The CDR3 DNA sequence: TGTGCCAGCAGTGACCACCCACTAGCGGGGGGTCTTAATACGCAGTATTTT. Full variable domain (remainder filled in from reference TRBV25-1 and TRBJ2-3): EADIYQTPRYLVIGTGKKITLECSQTMGHDKMYWYQQDPGMELHLIHYSYGVNSTEKGDLSSESTVSRIRTEHFPLTLESARPSHTSQYLCASSDHPLAGGLNTQYFGPGTRLTVL.

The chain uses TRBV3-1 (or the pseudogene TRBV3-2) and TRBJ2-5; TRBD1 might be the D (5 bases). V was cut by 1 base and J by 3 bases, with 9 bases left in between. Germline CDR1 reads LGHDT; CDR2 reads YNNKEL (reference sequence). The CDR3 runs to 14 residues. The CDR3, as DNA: TGTGCCAGCAGCCAAGGGGCAGGGAAAGAGACCCAGTACTTC. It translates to CASSQGAGKETQYF.

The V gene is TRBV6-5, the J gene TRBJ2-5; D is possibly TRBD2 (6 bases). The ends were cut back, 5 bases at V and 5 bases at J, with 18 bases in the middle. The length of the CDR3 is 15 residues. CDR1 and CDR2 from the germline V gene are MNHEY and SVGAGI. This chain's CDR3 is CASSRSGTSGETQYF. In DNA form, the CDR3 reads TGTGCCAGCAGTAGATCCGGGACTTCGGGGGAGACCCAGTACTTC.

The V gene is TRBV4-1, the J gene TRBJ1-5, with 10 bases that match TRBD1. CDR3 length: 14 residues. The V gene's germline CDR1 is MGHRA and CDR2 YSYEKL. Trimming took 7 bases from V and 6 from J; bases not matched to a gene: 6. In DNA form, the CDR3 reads TGCGCCAGCACCGCGGACAGGGGGGGTCAGCCCCAGCATTTT. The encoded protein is CASTADRGGQPQHF.

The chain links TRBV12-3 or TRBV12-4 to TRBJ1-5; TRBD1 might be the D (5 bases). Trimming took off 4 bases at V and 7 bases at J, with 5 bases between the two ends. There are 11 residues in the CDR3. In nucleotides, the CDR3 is TGTGCCAGCAGTTCAGGGCAGCCCCAGCATTTT. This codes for CASSSGQPQHF.

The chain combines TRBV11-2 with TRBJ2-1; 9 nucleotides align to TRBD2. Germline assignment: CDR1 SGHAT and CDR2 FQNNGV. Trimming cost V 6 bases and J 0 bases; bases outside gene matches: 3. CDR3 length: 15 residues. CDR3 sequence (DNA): TGTGCCAGCAGAAAAGCGGGAGGCTCCTACAATGAGCAGTTCTTC. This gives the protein CASRKAGGSYNEQFF.

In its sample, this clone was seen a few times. CDR3 residues: CASSLSVTPYEQYF. The CDR3, as DNA: TGTGCCAGCAGTTTAAGTGTGACCCCCTACGAGCAGTACTTC. The chain joins TRBV28 to TRBJ2-7; no firm D call. The germline V gene has CDR1 MDHEN and CDR2 SYDVKM. This CDR3 is built from 14 residues. V was cut by 2 bases and J by 2 bases, with 10 bases left in between.

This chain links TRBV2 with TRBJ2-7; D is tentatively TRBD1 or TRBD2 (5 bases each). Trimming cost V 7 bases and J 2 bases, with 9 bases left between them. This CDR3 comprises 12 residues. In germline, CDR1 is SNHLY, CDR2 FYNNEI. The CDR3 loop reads CASTEGTYEQYF. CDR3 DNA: TGTGCCAGCACAGAGGGGACCTACGAGCAGTACTTC.

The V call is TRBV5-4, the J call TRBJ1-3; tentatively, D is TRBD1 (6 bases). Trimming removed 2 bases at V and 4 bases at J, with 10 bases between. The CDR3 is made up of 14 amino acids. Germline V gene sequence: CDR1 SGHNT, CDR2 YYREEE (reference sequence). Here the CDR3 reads CASSLQGLGNTIYF. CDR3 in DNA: TGTGCCAGCAGCTTACAGGGTTTAGGAAACACCATATATTTT.

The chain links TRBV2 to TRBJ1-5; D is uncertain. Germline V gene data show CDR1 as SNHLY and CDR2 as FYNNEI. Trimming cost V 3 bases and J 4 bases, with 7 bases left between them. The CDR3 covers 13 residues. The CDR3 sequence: CASSEYENQPQHF. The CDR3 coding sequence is TGTGCCAGCAGTGAGTACGAAAATCAGCCCCAGCATTTT. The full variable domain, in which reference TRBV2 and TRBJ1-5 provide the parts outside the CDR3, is EPEVTQTPSHQVTQMGQEVILRCVPISNHLYFYWYRQILGQKVEFLVSFYNNEISEKSEIFDDQFSVERPDGSNFTLKIRSTKLEDSAMYFCASSEYENQPQHFGDGTRLSIL.

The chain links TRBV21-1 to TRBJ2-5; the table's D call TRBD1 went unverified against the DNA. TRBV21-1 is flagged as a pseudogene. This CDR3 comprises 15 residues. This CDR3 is CASSNRTGPQETQYF. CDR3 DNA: TGTGCCAGCAGCAACCGGACAGGGCCCCAAGAGACCCAGTACTTC.

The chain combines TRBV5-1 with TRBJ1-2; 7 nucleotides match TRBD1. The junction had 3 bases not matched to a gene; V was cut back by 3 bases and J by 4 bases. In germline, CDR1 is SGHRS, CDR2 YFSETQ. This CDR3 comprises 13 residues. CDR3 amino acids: CASSYDRVYGYTF. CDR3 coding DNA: TGCGCCAGCAGCTATGACAGGGTCTATGGCTACACCTTC.

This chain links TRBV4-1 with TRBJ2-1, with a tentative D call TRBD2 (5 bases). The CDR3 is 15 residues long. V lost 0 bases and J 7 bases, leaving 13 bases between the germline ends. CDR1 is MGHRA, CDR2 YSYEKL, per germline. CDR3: CASSQEGLLLNEQFF. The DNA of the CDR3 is TGCGCCAGCAGCCAAGAAGGACTCCTCCTTAATGAGCAGTTCTTC.

The DNA of the CDR3 is TGTGCCAGCAGCGATGGGTACAGGGCGAGCACAGATACGCAGTATTTT. Translated, it gives CASSDGYRASTDTQYF. V and J are TRBV7-8 and TRBJ2-3; tentative D call: TRBD1 (6 bases). V was pared by 5 bases and J by 0 bases, with 15 bases between. CDR3 size: 16 residues. Germline assignment: CDR1 SGHVS and CDR2 FQNEAQ.

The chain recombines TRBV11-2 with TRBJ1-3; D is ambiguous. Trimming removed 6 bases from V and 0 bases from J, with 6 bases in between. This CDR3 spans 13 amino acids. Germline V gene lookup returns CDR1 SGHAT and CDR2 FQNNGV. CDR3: CASRGSSGNTIYF. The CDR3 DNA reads TGTGCCAGCAGGGGTAGCTCTGGAAACACCATATATTTT.